This T cell receptor beta chain was identified during a study of blood T cell repertoires in COVID-19. The method was immunoSEQ multiplex PCR; TCRdb's version includes in-frame clones alone and lacks a portion of them. The sample records 220,000 or so clones, about 82% being singletons. Sequencing was done on a sample of PBMCs or T cells enriched from blood (not recorded which). The sequence came from a woman in her fifties or sixties who had recovered from COVID-19.

CDR3 DNA: TGTGCCAGCTCACCCTTACAGGGAACTAGCACAGATACGCAGTATTTT. Protein product: CASSPLQGTSTDTQYF. The rearrangement uses TRBV18 and TRBJ2-3, with a possible D match to TRBD1 (6 bases). Germline V lookup: CDR1 KGHSH, CDR2 LQKENI. The CDR3 consists of 16 residues. The germline V and J ends were trimmed by 3 bases and 0 bases, with 13 bases remaining between them.